Listed here are 9 T cell receptor beta chains from one sample, sequenced in a study of early T cells in non-severe SARS-CoV-2 infection. Each CDR3 protein is one row after TCRdb ran MiXCR on the 5' RACE reads. There are tens of thousands of distinct CDR3 sequences in the sample; more than 9.5% occur only once, and 4.5% to 7% lies in the top ten. The material sequenced was whole blood, taken at baseline. Receptor source: an adult who was a healthcare worker with PCR-confirmed SARS-CoV-2 infection or an uninfected control (not recorded which).

CDR3 DNA sequence: TGCAGTGCTTCTAGGGGAGATACGCAGTATTTT. Translation gives CSASRGDTQYF. The chain recombines TRBV20-1 with TRBJ2-3, with D maybe TRBD1 (5 bases). This CDR3 has 11 amino acids. Trimming removed 5 bases from V and 5 bases from J, with 8 bases in between. In germline, CDR1 is DFQATT, CDR2 SNEGSKA (reference sequence).

This chain uses TRBV11-2 with TRBJ2-7, with 8 nucleotides matching TRBD1. This CDR3 region has 14 residues. The trim removed 5 bases at V and 3 bases at J, leaving 6 bases unmatched. From germline, CDR1 is SGHAT and CDR2 FQNNGV. Written as DNA, the CDR3 is TGTGCCAGCAGCGCCGGACAGGGAAACTACGAGCAGTACTTC. Its protein is CASSAGQGNYEQYF.

The chain recombines TRBV7-8 with TRBJ2-1; either TRBD1 or TRBD2 may fit D (6 bases each). This CDR3 has 17 amino acids. Germline V CDR1 and CDR2: SGHVS, FQNEAQ. Deletions cut 4 bases from V and 0 bases from J, with 16 bases between. The CDR3 DNA sequence: TGTGCCAGCAGCTCCCTGGGGGGCCGTCCCTCCTACAATGAGCAGTTCTTC. It translates to CASSSLGGRPSYNEQFF.

Ten or more counts support this clonotype. The gene calls are TRBV7-2 and TRBJ1-1; D not certain. CDR3 size: 16 residues. The germline V gene encodes CDR1 SGHTA and CDR2 FQGNSA. V dropped 2 bases and J dropped 5 bases, with 18 bases sitting between them. The CDR3 spells CASSLFGLGRVTEAFF. The CDR3 DNA reads as TGTGCCAGCAGCTTATTTGGTCTGGGTAGGGTAACTGAAGCTTTCTTT.

This clonotype was picked up a small number of times. V usage is TRBV12-3 or TRBV12-4 and J usage is TRBJ2-6; 7 bases align to TRBD1. This CDR3 is built from 17 residues. Trimming took 6 bases from V and 1 from J; bases not matched to a gene: 9. This CDR3 is CASRPGTVISGANVLTF. In DNA form, the CDR3 reads TGTGCCAGCAGGCCCGGGACAGTGATTTCTGGGGCCAACGTCCTGACTTTC.

This clonotype has ten or more counts. The chain links TRBV6-2 or TRBV6-3 to TRBJ1-1; TRBD1 is a possible D gene (6 bases). Germline CDR1 reads MNHEY; CDR2 reads SVGEGT. The V gene lost 7 bases and the J gene lost 1 base, with 7 bases spanning the gap. This CDR3 is 12 amino acids long. The CDR3, as DNA: TGTGCCAGCAACAGGGCGAACACTGAAGCTTTCTTT. This translates into CASNRANTEAFF.

The chain uses TRBV7-9 and TRBJ2-2, with TRBD2 as a possible D gene (6 bases). The CDR3 runs 17 residues. V was trimmed by 4 bases and J by 6 bases, leaving 21 bases between them. From germline, CDR1 is SEHNR and CDR2 FQNEAQ (reference sequence). The CDR3 DNA is TGTGCCAGCAGCTCCCCATCGCGGGACGGCTTTCCCGGGGAGCTGTTTTTT. Translation gives CASSSPSRDGFPGELFF.

At least ten counts were recorded for this clonotype. This chain connects TRBV20-1 to TRBJ1-6; D not certain. With 5 bases removed from V and 6 bases from J, the gap between germline ends came to 8 bases. The CDR3 is 12 amino acids. CDR1 and CDR2 (germline): DFQATT, SNEGSKA (reference sequence). CDR3 sequence (DNA): TGCAGTGCTGGATACAGTAATTCACCCCTCCACTTT. Encoded protein: CSAGYSNSPLHF.

This clonotype was detected many times. The CDR3 DNA reads as TGTGCCAGCAGCTTACGACGAAGGGCAGATACGCAGTATTTT. Encoded protein: CASSLRRRADTQYF. J is TRBJ2-3 and V is TRBV7-2; D is ambiguous. Germline loops: CDR1 SGHTA, CDR2 FQGNSA. The CDR3 totals 14 residues. The ends were cut back, 2 bases at V and 4 bases at J, with 10 bases in the middle. The full variable domain, in which reference TRBV7-2 and TRBJ2-3 provide the parts outside the CDR3, is GAGVSQSPSNKVTEKGKDVELRCDPISGHTALYWYRQSLGQGLEFLIYFQGNSAPDKSGLPSDRFSAERTGGSVSTLTIQRTQQEDSAVYLCASSLRRRADTQYFGPGTRLTVL.